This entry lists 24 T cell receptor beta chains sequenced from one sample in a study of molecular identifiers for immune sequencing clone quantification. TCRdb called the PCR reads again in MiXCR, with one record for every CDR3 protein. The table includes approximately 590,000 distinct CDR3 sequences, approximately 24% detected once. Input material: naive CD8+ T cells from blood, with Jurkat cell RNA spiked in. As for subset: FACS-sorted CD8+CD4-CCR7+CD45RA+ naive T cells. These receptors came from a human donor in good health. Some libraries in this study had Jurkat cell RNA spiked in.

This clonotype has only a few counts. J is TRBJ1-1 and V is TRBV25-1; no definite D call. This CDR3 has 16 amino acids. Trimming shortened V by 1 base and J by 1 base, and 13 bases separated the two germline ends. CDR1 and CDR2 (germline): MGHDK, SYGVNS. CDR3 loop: CASSELTLGSNTEAFF. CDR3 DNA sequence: TGTGCCAGCAGTGAATTAACCCTGGGTTCGAACACTGAAGCTTTCTTT.

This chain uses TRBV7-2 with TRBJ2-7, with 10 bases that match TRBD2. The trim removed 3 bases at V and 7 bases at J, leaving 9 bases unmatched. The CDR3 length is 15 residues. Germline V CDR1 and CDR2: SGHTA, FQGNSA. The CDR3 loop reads CASSFQRGGPREQYF. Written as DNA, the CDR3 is TGTGCCAGCAGCTTCCAGCGGGGGGGACCTCGGGAGCAGTACTTC.

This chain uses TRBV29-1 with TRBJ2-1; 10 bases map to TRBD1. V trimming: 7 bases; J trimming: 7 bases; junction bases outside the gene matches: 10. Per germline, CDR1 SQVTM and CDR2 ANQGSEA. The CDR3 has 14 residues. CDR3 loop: CSAIDRGLSNEQFF. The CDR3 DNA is TGCAGCGCCATAGACAGGGGGCTTTCTAATGAGCAGTTCTTC.

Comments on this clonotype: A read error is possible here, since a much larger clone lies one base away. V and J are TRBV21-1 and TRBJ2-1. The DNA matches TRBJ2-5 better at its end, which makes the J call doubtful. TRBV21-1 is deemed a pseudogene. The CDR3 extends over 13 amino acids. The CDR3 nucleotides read TGTGCCCGCAGCACCCATCTGCGAGAGACCCAGTACTTC. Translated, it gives CARSTHLRETQYF.

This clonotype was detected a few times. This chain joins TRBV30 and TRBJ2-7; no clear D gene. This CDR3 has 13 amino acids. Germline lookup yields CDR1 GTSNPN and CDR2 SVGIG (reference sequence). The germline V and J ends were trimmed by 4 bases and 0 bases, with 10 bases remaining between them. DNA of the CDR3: TGTGCCTGGATCGGGTCGCACTCCTACGAGCAGTACTTC. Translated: CAWIGSHSYEQYF. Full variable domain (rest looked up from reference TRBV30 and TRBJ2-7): SQTIHQWPATLVQPVGSPLSLECTVEGTSNPNLYWYRQAAGRGLQLLFYSVGIGQISSEVPQNLSASRPQDRQFILSSKKLLLSDSGFYLCAWIGSHSYEQYFGPGTRLTVT.

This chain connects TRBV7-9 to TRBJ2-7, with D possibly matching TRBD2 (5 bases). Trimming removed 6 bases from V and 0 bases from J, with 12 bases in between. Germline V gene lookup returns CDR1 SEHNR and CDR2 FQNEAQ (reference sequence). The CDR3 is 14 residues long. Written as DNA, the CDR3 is TGTGCCAGCAGGGATGGACTGCTCTCCTACGAGCAGTACTTC. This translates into CASRDGLLSYEQYF.

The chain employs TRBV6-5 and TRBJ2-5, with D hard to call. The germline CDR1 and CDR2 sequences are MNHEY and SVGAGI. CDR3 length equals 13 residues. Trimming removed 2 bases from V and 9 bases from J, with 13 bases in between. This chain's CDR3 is CASSYGPVDPQYF. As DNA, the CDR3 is TGTGCCAGCAGTTACGGCCCGGTTGATCCCCAGTACTTC.

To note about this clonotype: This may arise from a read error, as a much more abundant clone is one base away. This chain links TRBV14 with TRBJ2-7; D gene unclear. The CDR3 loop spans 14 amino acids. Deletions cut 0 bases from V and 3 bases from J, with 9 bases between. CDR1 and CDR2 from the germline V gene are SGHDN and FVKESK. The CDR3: CASSQDPQCYEQYF. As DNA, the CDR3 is TGTGCCAGCAGCCAAGATCCGCAGTGCTACGAGCAGTACTTC.

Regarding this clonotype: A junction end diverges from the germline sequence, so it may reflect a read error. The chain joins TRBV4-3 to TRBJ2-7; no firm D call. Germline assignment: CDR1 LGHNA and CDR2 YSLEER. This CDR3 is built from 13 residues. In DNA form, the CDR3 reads TGCGCCAGCAGCCAAGATCGGCCCTACGAGCTGTACTTC. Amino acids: CASSQDRPYELYF.

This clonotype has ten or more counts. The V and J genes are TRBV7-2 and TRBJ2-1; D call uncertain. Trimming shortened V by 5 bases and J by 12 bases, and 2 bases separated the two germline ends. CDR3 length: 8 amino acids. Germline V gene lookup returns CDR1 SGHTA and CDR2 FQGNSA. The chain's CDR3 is CASSPQFF. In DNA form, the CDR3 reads TGTGCCAGCAGCCCGCAGTTCTTC.

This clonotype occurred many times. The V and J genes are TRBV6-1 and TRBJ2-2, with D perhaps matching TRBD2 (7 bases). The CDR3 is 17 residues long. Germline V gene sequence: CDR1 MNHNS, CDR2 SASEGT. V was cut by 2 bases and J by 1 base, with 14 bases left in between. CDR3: CASSERRGAENTGELFF. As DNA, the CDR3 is TGTGCCAGCAGTGAACGTCGGGGGGCGGAGAACACCGGGGAGCTGTTTTTT.

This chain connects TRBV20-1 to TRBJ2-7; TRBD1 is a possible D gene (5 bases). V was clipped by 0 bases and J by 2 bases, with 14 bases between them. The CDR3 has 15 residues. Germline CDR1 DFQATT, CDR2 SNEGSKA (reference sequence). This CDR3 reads CSARDPGQSTYEQYF. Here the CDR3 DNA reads TGCAGTGCTAGAGATCCAGGGCAGAGTACCTACGAGCAGTACTTC.

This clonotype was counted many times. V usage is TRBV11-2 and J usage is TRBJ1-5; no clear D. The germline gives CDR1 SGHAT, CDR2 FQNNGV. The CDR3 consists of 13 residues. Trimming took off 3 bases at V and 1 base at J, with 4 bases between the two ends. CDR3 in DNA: TGTGCCAGCAGCTTCTGGAGCAATCAGCCCCAGCATTTT. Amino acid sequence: CASSFWSNQPQHF.

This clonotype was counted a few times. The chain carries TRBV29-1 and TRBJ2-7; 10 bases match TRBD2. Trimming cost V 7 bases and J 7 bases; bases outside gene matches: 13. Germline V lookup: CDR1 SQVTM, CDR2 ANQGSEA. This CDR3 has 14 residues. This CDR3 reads CSARLAGVALEQYF. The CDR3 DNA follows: TGCAGCGCTCGGCTAGCGGGAGTAGCCTTAGAGCAGTACTTC.

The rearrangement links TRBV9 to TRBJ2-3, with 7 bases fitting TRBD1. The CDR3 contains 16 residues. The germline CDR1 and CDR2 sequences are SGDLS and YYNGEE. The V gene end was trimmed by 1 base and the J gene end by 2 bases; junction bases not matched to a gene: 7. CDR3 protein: CASSVTGTETTDTQYF. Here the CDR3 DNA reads TGTGCCAGCAGCGTAACCGGGACAGAAACCACAGATACGCAGTATTTT.

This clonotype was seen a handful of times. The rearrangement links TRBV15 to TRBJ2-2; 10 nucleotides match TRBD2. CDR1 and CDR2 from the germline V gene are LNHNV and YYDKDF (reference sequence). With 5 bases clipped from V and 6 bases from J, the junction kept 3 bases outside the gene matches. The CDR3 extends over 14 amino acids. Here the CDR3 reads CATSYGLAAGELFF. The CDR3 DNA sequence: TGTGCCACCAGCTACGGACTAGCGGCCGGGGAGCTGTTTTTT.

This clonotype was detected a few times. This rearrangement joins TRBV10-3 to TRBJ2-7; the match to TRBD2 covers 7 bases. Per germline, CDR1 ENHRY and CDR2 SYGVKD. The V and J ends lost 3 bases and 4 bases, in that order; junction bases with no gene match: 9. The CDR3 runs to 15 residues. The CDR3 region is CAISDPGTTYYEQYF. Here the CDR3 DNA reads TGTGCCATCAGTGACCCAGGGACTACCTATTACGAGCAGTACTTC.

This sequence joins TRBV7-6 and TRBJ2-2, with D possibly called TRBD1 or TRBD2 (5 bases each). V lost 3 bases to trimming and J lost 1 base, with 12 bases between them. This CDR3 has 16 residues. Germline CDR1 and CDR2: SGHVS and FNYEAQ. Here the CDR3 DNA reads TGTGCCAGCAGCTTTGACGGGGCGGGGAACACCGGGGAGCTGTTTTTT. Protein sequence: CASSFDGAGNTGELFF.

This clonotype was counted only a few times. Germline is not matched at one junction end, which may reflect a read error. CDR3 region: CASSQVVNEQFF. Written as DNA, the CDR3 is TGCGCCAGCAGCCAAGTGGTTAATGAGCAGTTCTTC. The chain carries TRBV3-1 and TRBJ2-1; D gene unclear. Looked up from germline, CDR1 is LGHDT and CDR2 is YNNKEL (reference sequence). The CDR3 spans 12 residues.

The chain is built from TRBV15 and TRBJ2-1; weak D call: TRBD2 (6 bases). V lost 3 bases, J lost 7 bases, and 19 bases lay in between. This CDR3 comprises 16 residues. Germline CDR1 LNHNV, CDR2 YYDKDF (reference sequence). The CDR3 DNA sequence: TGTGCCACCAGCAGTTCAGGAGGGCGGGGCTGGAATGAGCAGTTCTTC. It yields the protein CATSSSGGRGWNEQFF.

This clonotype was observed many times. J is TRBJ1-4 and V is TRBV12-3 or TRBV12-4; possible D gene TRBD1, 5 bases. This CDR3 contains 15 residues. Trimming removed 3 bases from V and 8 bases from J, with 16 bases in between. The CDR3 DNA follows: TGTGCCAGCAGTTTGAGTTTAGGACAAGTCGAAAAACTGTTTTTT. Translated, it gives CASSLSLGQVEKLFF.

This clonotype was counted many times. DNA of the CDR3: TGTGCCAGCAGACGGGGGGTCAGCGTAGAGCAGTACTTC. Residues: CASRRGVSVEQYF. This chain connects TRBV6-5 to TRBJ2-7; 7 nucleotides agree with TRBD2. In germline, CDR1 is MNHEY, CDR2 SVGAGI. CDR3 length: 13 residues. The trim removed 6 bases at V and 7 bases at J, leaving 9 bases unmatched.

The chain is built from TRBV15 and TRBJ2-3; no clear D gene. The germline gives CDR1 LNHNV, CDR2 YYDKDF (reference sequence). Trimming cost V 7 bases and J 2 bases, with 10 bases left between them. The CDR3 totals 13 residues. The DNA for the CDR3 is TGTGCCACCACTCATGAAGACACAGATACGCAGTATTTT. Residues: CATTHEDTDTQYF.

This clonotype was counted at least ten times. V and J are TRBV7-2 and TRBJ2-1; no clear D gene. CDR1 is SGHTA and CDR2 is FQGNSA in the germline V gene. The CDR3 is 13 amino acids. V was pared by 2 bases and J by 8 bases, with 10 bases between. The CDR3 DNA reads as TGTGCCAGCAGCTTAAGTTCTGGGGATGAGCAGTTCTTC. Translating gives CASSLSSGDEQFF.